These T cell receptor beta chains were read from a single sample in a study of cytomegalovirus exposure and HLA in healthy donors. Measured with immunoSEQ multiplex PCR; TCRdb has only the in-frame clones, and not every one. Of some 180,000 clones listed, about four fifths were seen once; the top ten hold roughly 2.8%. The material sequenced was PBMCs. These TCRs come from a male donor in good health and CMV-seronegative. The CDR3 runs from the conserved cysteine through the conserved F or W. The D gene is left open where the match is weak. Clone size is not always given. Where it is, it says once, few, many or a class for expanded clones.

DNA: TGCGCCAGCAGCCAACAGACAGGGCTGAACACTGAAGCTTTCTTT
CDR3: CASSQQTGLNTEAFF
length: 15
size: .
D: TRBD1
V: TRBV4-3
J: TRBJ1-1

DNA: TGCGCCAGCAGCTGGGACAGGGGGGCATTTACAAACTATGGCTACACCTTC
CDR3: CASSWDRGAFTNYGYTF
length: 17
size: .
D: TRBD1
V: TRBV5-1
J: TRBJ1-2

DNA: TGTGCCAGCAGTTATGGCTGGGCCAACGTCCTGACTTTC
CDR3: CASSYGWANVLTF
length: 13
size: .
D: .
V: TRBV27
J: TRBJ2-6

DNA: TGCGCCAGCAGCTGGACAGGGGGTGCCGGGGAGCTGTTTTTT
CDR3: CASSWTGGAGELFF
length: 14
size: .
D: TRBD1
V: TRBV5-1
J: TRBJ2-2

DNA: TGCGCCAGCAGCCAAGGAGGAACAGGGGCCTCGGAAAAACTGTTTTTT
CDR3: CASSQGGTGASEKLFF
length: 16
size: .
D: TRBD1
V: TRBV4-3
J: TRBJ1-4

DNA: TGTGCCAGCAGTTTGGGCCTAGCGGCCTACAATGAGCAGTTCTTC
CDR3: CASSLGLAAYNEQFF
length: 15
size: once
D: TRBD2
V: TRBV28
J: TRBJ2-1

DNA: TGTGCCAGTAGAGAGGGACAGGGGGCCCCGTTCGAGCAGTACTTC
CDR3: CASREGQGAPFEQYF
length: 15
size: .
D: TRBD1
V: TRBV19
J: TRBJ2-7

DNA: TGTGCCTGGAGCCGCAGATCCCCCTTAAGCATTCAGTACTTC
CDR3: CAWSRRSPLSIQYF
length: 14
size: .
D: .
V: TRBV30
J: TRBJ2-4

DNA: TGTGCCAGCAGTTCCGCGACAGGGGAGTGGACTGAAGCTTTCTTT
CDR3: CASSSATGEWTEAFF
length: 15
size: .
D: TRBD1
V: TRBV6-6
J: TRBJ1-1

DNA: TGTGCCATCAGTGAAGGCACTAGCGGGAGGGCCTTGGACAATGAGCAGTTCTTC
CDR3: CAISEGTSGRALDNEQFF
length: 18
size: once
D: TRBD2
V: TRBV10-3
J: TRBJ2-1

DNA: TGTGCCACCAGCAGAGATAAAAAGTTGGGTAGCGGGAGGGCCAGGGATACGCAGTATTTT
CDR3: CATSRDKKLGSGRARDTQYF
length: 20
size: once
D: TRBD2
V: TRBV15
J: TRBJ2-3

DNA: TGTGCCAGCAGCTCCAATAGCGGGGCGGACATTCAGTACTTC
CDR3: CASSSNSGADIQYF
length: 14
size: .
D: TRBD2
V: TRBV28
J: TRBJ2-4

DNA: TGCGCCAGCAGCGGACAGGGGGCGGGAGAGCAGTACTTC
CDR3: CASSGQGAGEQYF
length: 13
size: .
D: TRBD1
V: TRBV4-1
J: TRBJ2-7

DNA: TGTGCCAGCAGACTAGGAACGAGGGACAGCTACTATGGCTACACCTTC
CDR3: CASRLGTRDSYYGYTF
length: 16
size: .
D: TRBD1
V: TRBV6-6
J: TRBJ1-2

DNA: TGTGCCTGGAGTCTCTCTGGAAACACCATATATTTT
CDR3: CAWSLSGNTIYF
length: 12
size: once
D: .
V: TRBV30
J: TRBJ1-3

DNA: TGTGCCAGCAGCTCCAGGACAGGCACTGGAAACACCATATATTTT
CDR3: CASSSRTGTGNTIYF
length: 15
size: .
D: TRBD1
V: TRBV11-2
J: TRBJ1-3

DNA: TGCGCCAGCAGCCGCGGGACTAGCGGGAGGCTATCTGAAGAGACCCAGTACTTC
CDR3: CASSRGTSGRLSEETQYF
length: 18
size: once
D: TRBD2
V: TRBV4-3
J: TRBJ2-5

DNA: TGCGCCAGCAGCCAAGACAGGCCAGCCAAAAACATTCAGTACTTC
CDR3: CASSQDRPAKNIQYF
length: 15
size: .
D: .
V: TRBV4-3
J: TRBJ2-4

DNA: TGTGCCAGCAGGACAACAGGGGGTAGCAATCAGCCCCAGCATTTT
CDR3: CASRTTGGSNQPQHF
length: 15
size: .
D: TRBD1
V: TRBV6-1
J: TRBJ1-5

DNA: TGTGCCTGGAGCCAGGATAATTCACCCCTCCACTTT
CDR3: CAWSQDNSPLHF
length: 12
size: .
D: .
V: TRBV30
J: TRBJ1-6

DNA: TGTGCCAGCAGTGCCGGACAGGGGTACACTGAAGCTTTCTTT
CDR3: CASSAGQGYTEAFF
length: 14
size: .
D: TRBD1
V: TRBV6-5
J: TRBJ1-1

DNA: TGTGCCAGCAGCTTAGTACAGGGGGCTTATGGAAACACCATATATTTT
CDR3: CASSLVQGAYGNTIYF
length: 16
size: .
D: TRBD1
V: TRBV7-8
J: TRBJ1-3

DNA: TGTGCCAGCAGTGAACAAGGGACAGGAGAAGGGAATGAGCAGTTCTTC
CDR3: CASSEQGTGEGNEQFF
length: 16
size: .
D: TRBD1
V: TRBV25-1
J: TRBJ2-1

DNA: TGTGCCAGCAGCCCGGAAGACAGGGGCAGTAATGAAAAACTGTTTTTT
CDR3: CASSPEDRGSNEKLFF
length: 16
size: .
D: TRBD1
V: TRBV9
J: TRBJ1-4

DNA: TGTGCCAGCAGTTACTCGGACAGTCCGAGGAGCACTGAAGCTTTCTTT
CDR3: CASSYSDSPRSTEAFF
length: 16
size: .
D: .
V: TRBV6-5
J: TRBJ1-1

DNA: TGCAGCGCTGCACTAGCGGGAGGGCCGCAAGAGACCCAGTACTTC
CDR3: CSAALAGGPQETQYF
length: 15
size: .
D: TRBD2
V: TRBV29-1
J: TRBJ2-5

DNA: TGTGCCAGCTCAGGGCCTATGAACACTGAAGCTTTCTTT
CDR3: CASSGPMNTEAFF
length: 13
size: .
D: .
V: TRBV18
J: TRBJ1-1

DNA: TGTGCCAGCAGTATCCAGGGGGTGAACACTGAAGCTTTCTTT
CDR3: CASSIQGVNTEAFF
length: 14
size: .
D: TRBD1
V: TRBV27
J: TRBJ1-1

DNA: TGTGCCAGCTCACCGCCGTTCAGCAGGGGTTATAATTCACCCCTCCACTTT
CDR3: CASSPPFSRGYNSPLHF
length: 17
size: .
D: .
V: TRBV18
J: TRBJ1-6

DNA: TGCAGCGCAGGAGGGGGGACTAGCGACCGTCCTACCTACGAGCAGTACTTC
CDR3: CSAGGGTSDRPTYEQYF
length: 17
size: .
D: TRBD2
V: TRBV29-1
J: TRBJ2-7

DNA: TGTGCCAGCAGTTTATGGACGGGACAGGACCTACCTATGACCTTC
CDR3: CASSLWTGQDLPMTF
length: 15
size: once
D: TRBD1
V: TRBV28
J: TRBJ1-2

DNA: TGCGCCAGCAGCTTGACGGGACTAGCGGCCCCGGAGGGAGATGAGCAGTTCTTC
CDR3: CASSLTGLAAPEGDEQFF
length: 18
size: .
D: TRBD2
V: TRBV5-1
J: TRBJ2-1

DNA: TGCGCCAGCAGCTTGTCGACTAGTTTGGAGACCCAGTACTTC
CDR3: CASSLSTSLETQYF
length: 14
size: few
D: .
V: TRBV5-1
J: TRBJ2-5

DNA: TGTGCCAGCAGTAGGGACAGGGCAATCTATGGCTACACCTTC
CDR3: CASSRDRAIYGYTF
length: 14
size: .
D: TRBD1
V: TRBV6-1
J: TRBJ1-2

DNA: TGTGCCAGTAGTATAGAAACTAGCGGGACCAATGAGCAGTTCTTC
CDR3: CASSIETSGTNEQFF
length: 15
size: .
D: TRBD2
V: TRBV19
J: TRBJ2-1

DNA: TGTGCCAGCAGCGTAGGGAGTGGCACAGATACGCAGTATTTT
CDR3: CASSVGSGTDTQYF
length: 14
size: .
D: .
V: TRBV9
J: TRBJ2-3

DNA: TGTGCCAGCAGAATCAAGGGAGTCAGAAGCAATCAGCCCCAGCATTTT
CDR3: CASRIKGVRSNQPQHF
length: 16
size: .
D: .
V: TRBV27
J: TRBJ1-5

DNA: TGTGCCAGCAGTTACTCCCTGGGGGGAGCTAACTATGGCTACACCTTC
CDR3: CASSYSLGGANYGYTF
length: 16
size: once
D: .
V: TRBV6-5
J: TRBJ1-2

DNA: TGTGCCAGCAGCTTAGCGAAGGTAGCGGGAGGCTCCTACAATGAGCAGTTCTTC
CDR3: CASSLAKVAGGSYNEQFF
length: 18
size: .
D: TRBD2
V: TRBV7-9
J: TRBJ2-1

DNA: TGTGCCAGCAGTCGTCACCCCGGGACAGTCTACAATGAGCAGTTCTTC
CDR3: CASSRHPGTVYNEQFF
length: 16
size: .
D: TRBD1
V: TRBV28
J: TRBJ2-1

DNA: TGTGCCAGTAGTATTAACAGGGTGAACGGAAACACCATATATTTT
CDR3: CASSINRVNGNTIYF
length: 15
size: few
D: .
V: TRBV19
J: TRBJ1-3

DNA: TGTGCCAGCTCACCCCCCGCGGGCTACGAGCAGTACTTC
CDR3: CASSPPAGYEQYF
length: 13
size: .
D: .
V: TRBV18
J: TRBJ2-7

DNA: TGTGCCAGCAGTGAAAGCTCAGATACGCAGTATTTT
CDR3: CASSESSDTQYF
length: 12
size: .
D: .
V: TRBV2
J: TRBJ2-3

DNA: TGTGCCAGCAGCACAAGGGGGATTGATGAAGCTTTCTTT
CDR3: CASSTRGIDEAFF
length: 13
size: .
D: .
V: TRBV9
J: TRBJ1-1

DNA: TGTGCCAGTAGTCCCGGGACAGGGGGCTACGAGCAGTACTTC
CDR3: CASSPGTGGYEQYF
length: 14
size: .
D: TRBD1
V: TRBV19
J: TRBJ2-7

DNA: TGTGCCAGCAGCGCCACTAGCGGGAGGAATAATGAGCAGTTCTTC
CDR3: CASSATSGRNNEQFF
length: 15
size: few
D: TRBD2
V: TRBV11-2
J: TRBJ2-1

DNA: TGTGCCAGCAGCGTAGAAGGCGGAAGCTCCTACAATGAGCAGTTCTTC
CDR3: CASSVEGGSSYNEQFF
length: 16
size: few
D: .
V: TRBV9
J: TRBJ2-1

DNA: TGTGCCAGCAGCCCGGGACAGTTAAGCACTGAAGCTTTCTTT
CDR3: CASSPGQLSTEAFF
length: 14
size: .
D: TRBD1
V: TRBV7-9
J: TRBJ1-1